This TCR beta chain was obtained from a study of blood T cell repertoires in COVID-19. Profiling relied on immunoSEQ multiplex PCR, and the TCRdb table lists in-frame clones only, not all of them. The table records about 250,000 clones, 85% to 90% of them present only once. Categorization into cohorts depended on clinical history that participants reported. This clonotype originated in a middle-aged man who had recovered from COVID-19. Sequencing was performed on PBMCs or T cells enriched from blood (not recorded which).

The CDR3 nucleotides read TGTGCCAGCAGCTTGGGACTCTATGGCTACACCTTC. Protein product: CASSLGLYGYTF. The gene calls are TRBV5-4 and TRBJ1-2; D uncertain. The V end was cut by 0 bases, the J end by 4 bases, with 4 bases between. Germline values: CDR1 SGHNT, CDR2 YYREEE (reference sequence). This CDR3 contains 12 residues. Full variable domain (remainder filled in from reference TRBV5-4 and TRBJ1-2): ETGVTQSPTHLIKTRGQQVTLRCSSQSGHNTVSWYQQALGQGPQFIFQYYREEENGRGNFPPRFSGLQFPNYSSELNVNALELDDSALYLCASSLGLYGYTFGSGTRLTVV.